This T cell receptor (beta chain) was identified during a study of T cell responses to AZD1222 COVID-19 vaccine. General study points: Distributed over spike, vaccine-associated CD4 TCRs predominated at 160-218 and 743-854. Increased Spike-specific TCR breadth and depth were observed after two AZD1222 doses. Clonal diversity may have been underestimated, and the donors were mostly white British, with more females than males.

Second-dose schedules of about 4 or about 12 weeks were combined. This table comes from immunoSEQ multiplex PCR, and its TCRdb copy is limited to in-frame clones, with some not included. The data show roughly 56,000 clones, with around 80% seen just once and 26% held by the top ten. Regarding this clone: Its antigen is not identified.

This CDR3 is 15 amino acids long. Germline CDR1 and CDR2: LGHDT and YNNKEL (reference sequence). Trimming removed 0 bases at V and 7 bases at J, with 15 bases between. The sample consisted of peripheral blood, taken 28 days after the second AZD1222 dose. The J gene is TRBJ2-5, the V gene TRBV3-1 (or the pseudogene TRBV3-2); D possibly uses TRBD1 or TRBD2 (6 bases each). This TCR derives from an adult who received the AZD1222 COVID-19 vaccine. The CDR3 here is CASSQDLSRGGTQYF. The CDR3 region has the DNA TGTGCCAGCAGCCAAGATTTAAGCAGGGGAGGGACCCAGTACTTC.